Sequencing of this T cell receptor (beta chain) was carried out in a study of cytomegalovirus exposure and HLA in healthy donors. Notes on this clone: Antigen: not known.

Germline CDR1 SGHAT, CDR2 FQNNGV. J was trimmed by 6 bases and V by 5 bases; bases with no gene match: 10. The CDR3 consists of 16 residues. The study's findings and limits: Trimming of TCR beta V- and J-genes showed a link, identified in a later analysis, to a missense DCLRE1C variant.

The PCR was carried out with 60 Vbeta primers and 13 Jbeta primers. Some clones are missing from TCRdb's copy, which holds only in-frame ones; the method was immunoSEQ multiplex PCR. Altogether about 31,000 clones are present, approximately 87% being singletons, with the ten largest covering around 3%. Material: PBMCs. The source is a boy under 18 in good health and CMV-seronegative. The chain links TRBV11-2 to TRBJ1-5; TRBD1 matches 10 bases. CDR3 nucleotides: TGTGCCAGCAGCCTGGGGGCAGGACAGGGGGTTCAGCCCCAGCATTTT. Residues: CASSLGAGQGVQPQHF.